These 30 T cell receptor beta chains originate from one sample sequenced in a study of blood T cell repertoires in COVID-19. Using immunoSEQ multiplex PCR, the repertoire was profiled, and TCRdb retains in-frame clones only, with some absent. This table has 150,000 to 200,000 clones, over 80% appearing once. Sequenced sample: peripheral blood. These receptors were collected from a woman older than 75 with active or convalescent COVID-19.

The chain employs TRBV6-4 and TRBJ2-3; 11 nucleotides line up with TRBD2. The CDR3 is made up of 15 amino acids. CDR1 is MRHNA, CDR2 SNTAGT, per germline. After removal of 5 bases from V and 8 bases from J, the junction contained 9 bases not matched to a gene. The CDR3 loop is CASSPGTSGRVTQYF. The DNA for the CDR3 is TGTGCCAGCAGTCCCGGCACTAGCGGGAGAGTTACGCAGTATTTT.

The V and J genes are TRBV7-8 and TRBJ2-7; D is uncertain. Germline values: CDR1 SGHVS, CDR2 FQNEAQ. The CDR3 totals 13 residues. Trimming stripped 1 base from V and 4 bases from J, with 8 bases between. CDR3 residues: CASSLGLVYEQYF. The CDR3 bases are TGTGCCAGCAGCTTAGGGCTAGTGTACGAGCAGTACTTC.

The rearrangement links TRBV18 to TRBJ1-4, with D possibly matching TRBD1 (5 bases). The CDR3 has 15 residues. Germline CDR1 and CDR2: KGHSH and LQKENI. V was trimmed by 6 bases and J by 7 bases, leaving 18 bases between them. CDR3 protein: CASSADSARGEKLFF. The CDR3 coding sequence is TGTGCCAGCTCGGCCGACAGTGCTAGGGGTGAAAAACTGTTTTTT.

This clone was observed once. This sequence joins TRBV4-1 and TRBJ1-6; 10 nucleotides align to TRBD1. The germline CDR1 and CDR2 sequences are MGHRA and YSYEKL. V shed 4 bases, J shed 4 bases, and the junction held 1 base outside the gene matches. This CDR3 has 15 residues. CDR3 protein: CASSRGQGYNSPLHF. CDR3 coding DNA: TGCGCCAGCAGCCGGGGACAGGGGTATAATTCACCCCTCCACTTT.

The chain couples TRBV7-2 to TRBJ1-6, with 9 nucleotides matching TRBD1. CDR1 and CDR2 (germline): SGHTA, FQGNSA. The V segment lost 5 bases and the J segment 6 bases; nucleotides outside the gene matches: 2. The CDR3 is 14 residues long. CDR3 bases: TGTGCCAGCAGCGGACAGGGGAGTAATTCACCCCTCCACTTT. This sequence encodes CASSGQGSNSPLHF.

The chain combines TRBV4-3 with TRBJ2-1, with 8 positions matching TRBD2. The CDR3 totals 16 residues. V was clipped by 0 bases and J by 9 bases; unmatched bases: 10. Germline V gives CDR1 LGHNA, CDR2 YSLEER. Here the CDR3 DNA reads TGCGCCAGCAGCCAAGATGAGACGAGCGGGGGTGGTGAGCAGTTCTTC. It codes for CASSQDETSGGGEQFF.

V gene TRBV19 combines with J gene TRBJ1-1; D gene uncertain. The CDR3 contains 14 residues. Germline CDR1 and CDR2: LNHDA and SQIVND (reference sequence). V lost 3 bases and J lost 1, with 9 bases in between. The CDR3 nucleotides are TGTGCCAGTAGTATGCCCGGGAGGAACACTGAAGCTTTCTTT. As protein: CASSMPGRNTEAFF.

The V and J genes are TRBV5-5 and TRBJ2-1; D perhaps matches TRBD2 (6 bases). Germline CDR1 is SGHKS and CDR2 is YYEKEE (reference sequence). Trimming took 3 bases from V and 14 from J, leaving 12 bases between them. The CDR3 extends over 11 amino acids. In nucleotides, the CDR3 is TGTGCCAGCAGCTCTCCGGGGGTTGAGTTCTTC. It encodes CASSSPGVEFF. Combining the CDR3 with reference TRBV5-5 and TRBJ2-1 gives the whole variable domain DAGVTQSPTHLIKTRGQQVTLRCSPISGHKSVSWYQQVLGQGPQFIFQYYEKEERGRGNFPDRFSARQFPNYSSELNVNALLLGDSALYLCASSSPGVEFFGPGTRLTVL.

J is TRBJ1-4 and V is TRBV19, with D possibly TRBD1 on 6 matching bases. This CDR3 is built from 14 residues. V gave up 2 bases and J gave up 7 bases, with 11 bases separating them. Germline values: CDR1 LNHDA, CDR2 SQIVND (reference sequence). The CDR3 nucleotides read TGTGCCAGTAGTATAACAGGGTCTACTGAAAAACTGTTTTTT. It is translated as CASSITGSTEKLFF.

The V gene is TRBV5-6, the J gene TRBJ1-1, with 8 bases fitting TRBD1. The CDR3 sequence is 16 residues long. From germline, CDR1 is SGHDT and CDR2 YYEEEE. V was clipped by 2 bases and J by 3 bases; unmatched bases: 9. DNA for the CDR3: TGTGCCAGCAGCTTATCGAGACAGGGGCCCTACACTGAAGCTTTCTTT. This translates into CASSLSRQGPYTEAFF.

This clone was counted between two and nine times. The gene calls are TRBV25-1 and TRBJ2-5, with 8 bases aligning to TRBD2. The CDR3 totals 14 residues. Trimming took 3 bases from V and 5 from J; bases not matched to a gene: 5. Germline V gene data show CDR1 as MGHDK and CDR2 as SYGVNS. Here the CDR3 DNA reads TGTGCCAGCAGTGACCCCAGACTAGCGGAGACCCAGTACTTC. Encoded protein: CASSDPRLAETQYF. Combining the CDR3 with reference TRBV25-1 and TRBJ2-5 gives the whole variable domain EADIYQTPRYLVIGTGKKITLECSQTMGHDKMYWYQQDPGMELHLIHYSYGVNSTEKGDLSSESTVSRIRTEHFPLTLESARPSHTSQYLCASSDPRLAETQYFGPGTRLLVL.

There are a few counts of this clone. The V gene is TRBV13, the J gene TRBJ1-6; no clear D gene. Germline lookup yields CDR1 PRHDT and CDR2 FYEKMQ (reference sequence). With 7 bases removed from V and 0 bases from J, the gap between germline ends came to 7 bases. This CDR3 contains 14 residues. The CDR3 region has the DNA TGTGCCAGCACTGCCGGCTCCTATAATTCACCCCTCCACTTT. Translated, it gives CASTAGSYNSPLHF.

The sample holds one count of this clone. The chain links TRBV7-9 to TRBJ2-7; a weak D match, TRBD1 (7 bases). Per germline, CDR1 SEHNR and CDR2 FQNEAQ (reference sequence). CDR3 length equals 14 residues. Trimming cost V 5 bases and J 3 bases, with 14 bases left between them. This chain's CDR3 is CASSGGTAFYEQYF. The CDR3 DNA is TGTGCCAGCAGCGGCGGGACAGCTTTCTACGAGCAGTACTTC.

The chain joins TRBV4-3 to TRBJ1-2, with 8 nucleotides matching TRBD1. This CDR3 is built from 15 residues. The V gene's germline CDR1 is LGHNA and CDR2 YSLEER. J was trimmed by 7 bases and V by 4 bases; bases with no gene match: 11. CDR3 sequence reads: CASSLDLTGGGGYTF. CDR3 in DNA: TGCGCCAGCAGCCTAGACCTCACAGGGGGTGGTGGCTACACCTTC.

The gene calls are TRBV12-3 or TRBV12-4 and TRBJ1-1, with a weak D call TRBD1 (5 bases). Deletions cut 2 bases from V and 8 bases from J, with 12 bases between. CDR3 length: 13 amino acids. CDR3 protein: CASSLRLTGEAFF. The CDR3 DNA reads TGTGCCAGCAGTTTACGCTTAACAGGCGAAGCTTTCTTT.

V is TRBV7-2 and J is TRBJ2-3; D is possibly TRBD1 (5 bases). V lost 2 bases to trimming and J lost 4 bases, with 10 bases between them. Germline V gives CDR1 SGHTA, CDR2 FQGNSA. This CDR3 region has 14 residues. CDR3: CASSLTAGSDTQYF. DNA of the CDR3: TGTGCCAGCAGCTTAACGGCAGGGTCAGATACGCAGTATTTT.

This clone was detected only a few times. The gene calls are TRBV7-2 and TRBJ2-3; possible D gene TRBD2, 6 bases. The CDR3 has 15 amino acids. The germline V and J ends were trimmed by 5 bases and 0 bases, with 12 bases remaining between them. Per germline, CDR1 SGHTA and CDR2 FQGNSA. The CDR3 is CASSRGAGSTDTQYF. DNA for the CDR3: TGTGCCAGCAGCCGTGGCGCGGGGAGCACAGATACGCAGTATTTT. Filled out from reference TRBV7-2 and TRBJ2-3, the complete variable domain reads GAGVSQSPSNKVTEKGKDVELRCDPISGHTALYWYRQSLGQGLEFLIYFQGNSAPDKSGLPSDRFSAERTGGSVSTLTIQRTQQEDSAVYLCASSRGAGSTDTQYFGPGTRLTVL.

The V gene is TRBV2, the J gene TRBJ1-1, with 7 bases fitting TRBD1. This CDR3 spans 16 amino acids. The germline V gene encodes CDR1 SNHLY and CDR2 FYNNEI. Trimming cost V 6 bases and J 0 bases; bases outside gene matches: 10. This chain's CDR3 is CASRVTGERMNTEAFF. The CDR3 coding sequence is TGTGCCAGCAGAGTTACAGGGGAAAGGATGAACACTGAAGCTTTCTTT.

This chain uses TRBV10-3 with TRBJ1-2; 8 nucleotides align to TRBD1. The V and J ends lost 6 bases and 6 bases, in that order; junction bases with no gene match: 6. The V gene's germline CDR1 is ENHRY and CDR2 SYGVKD. There are 13 residues in the CDR3. The CDR3 region has the DNA TGTGCCATCAGCGTCAGGGGGCTCGATGGCTACACCTTC. This sequence encodes CAISVRGLDGYTF.

V gene TRBV7-8 combines with J gene TRBJ1-6; D is perhaps TRBD1 (6 bases). The V gene's germline CDR1 is SGHVS and CDR2 FQNEAQ. This CDR3 has 14 residues. Between the trimmed V and J ends, which lost 5 bases and 6 bases, there was a span of 11 bases. The CDR3 sequence is CASSPWDINSPLHF. DNA of the CDR3: TGTGCCAGCAGCCCGTGGGACATTAATTCACCCCTCCACTTT.

The gene calls are TRBV7-8 and TRBJ2-5, with D tentatively TRBD2 (5 bases). This CDR3 contains 13 residues. Germline CDR1 SGHVS, CDR2 FQNEAQ. Trimming left V 5 bases short and J 6 bases short, with 13 bases between. CDR3 sequence: CASSRDGRQTQYF. As DNA, the CDR3 is TGTGCCAGCAGCCGGGATGGCAGGCAGACCCAGTACTTC.

Points on this clone: Other nucleotide sequences in the sample specify the same CDR3. The V gene is TRBV14, the J gene TRBJ1-2; 10 bases map to TRBD1. Trimming cost V 3 bases and J 5 bases; bases outside gene matches: 6. CDR1 and CDR2 (germline): SGHDN, FVKESK. The CDR3 is made up of 15 amino acids. The CDR3 DNA follows: TGTGCCAGCAGCCAGGGACAGGGGCGGGGATATGGCTACACCTTC. Translated, it gives CASSQGQGRGYGYTF.

V gene TRBV27 combines with J gene TRBJ1-2; 8 nucleotides align to TRBD1. This CDR3 region has 15 residues. The ends lost 4 bases at V and 4 bases at J; junction bases unmatched: 8. The germline CDR1 and CDR2 sequences are MNHEY and SMNVEV (reference sequence). In nucleotides, the CDR3 is TGTGCCAGCAGTTCCAGACAGGGGCGAACCTATGGCTACACCTTC. It specifies CASSSRQGRTYGYTF.

This clone was seen a single time. This chain connects TRBV10-3 to TRBJ1-2; 9 nucleotides agree with TRBD1. After removal of 4 bases from V and 3 bases from J, the junction contained 3 bases not matched to a gene. CDR3 size: 14 residues. Germline CDR1 reads ENHRY; CDR2 reads SYGVKD. The CDR3 coding sequence is TGTGCCATCAGTGGGGGACAGGGACACTATGGCTACACCTTC. Translated, it gives CAISGGQGHYGYTF.

V and J are TRBV3-1 (or the pseudogene TRBV3-2) and TRBJ2-1, with 10 nucleotides matching TRBD2. The CDR3 spans 17 residues. Trimming cost V 4 bases and J 7 bases; bases outside gene matches: 13. Germline CDR1 reads LGHDT; CDR2 reads YNNKEL (reference sequence). CDR3 amino acids: CASSRDTASGGLNEQFF. CDR3 in DNA: TGTGCCAGCAGCCGGGATACGGCTAGCGGGGGCTTGAATGAGCAGTTCTTC.

This clone turned up a few times. The chain carries TRBV15 and TRBJ1-5, with no clear D. Trimming took off 1 base at V and 5 bases at J, with 6 bases between the two ends. This CDR3 is 13 amino acids long. Looked up from germline, CDR1 is LNHNV and CDR2 is YYDKDF (reference sequence). The CDR3 DNA follows: TGTGCCACCAGCAGAGTAGTGGATCAGCCCCAGCATTTT. Residues: CATSRVVDQPQHF.

V is TRBV7-2 and J is TRBJ2-5; 7 bases are shared with TRBD2. Germline-derived CDR1 and CDR2 are SGHTA and FQGNSA. The CDR3 extends over 15 amino acids. V lost 5 bases to trimming and J lost 5 bases; unmatched junction nucleotides: 11. The CDR3 nucleotides are TGTGCCAGCAGCCGCTCCCCGGGGGGAGGGGAGACCCAGTACTTC. Protein sequence: CASSRSPGGGETQYF.

This rearrangement joins TRBV6-5 to TRBJ2-3; 7 bases map to TRBD2. Germline values: CDR1 MNHEY, CDR2 SVGAGI. J was trimmed by 8 bases and V by 5 bases; bases with no gene match: 10. The CDR3 is 14 residues long. Written as DNA, the CDR3 is TGTGCCAGCAGTAGCGGGGAAGGTTGGGCTACGCAGTATTTT. Protein: CASSSGEGWATQYF.

The rearrangement links TRBV5-1 to TRBJ1-2; TRBD1 matches at 9 bases. Trimming removed 0 bases from V and 4 bases from J; junction bases left unmatched: 7. Per germline, CDR1 SGHRS and CDR2 YFSETQ. The CDR3 runs to 16 residues. CDR3 DNA: TGCGCCAGCAGCTTGGAACGGACAGGGGTGGGCTATGGCTACACCTTC. Translated: CASSLERTGVGYGYTF.

The chain combines TRBV7-9 with TRBJ1-1; D not resolved. The V end lost 2 bases, the J end lost 2 bases, and 6 bases lay between the germline ends. CDR1 SEHNR and CDR2 FQNEAQ come from the germline V gene (reference sequence). This CDR3 is built from 13 residues. This CDR3 is CASSLSRNTEAFF. In nucleotides, the CDR3 is TGTGCCAGCAGCTTATCCAGAAACACTGAAGCTTTCTTT. The full variable domain, completed using reference TRBV7-9 and TRBJ1-1, is DTGVSQNPRHKITKRGQNVTFRCDPISEHNRLYWYRQTLGQGPEFLTYFQNEAQLEKSRLLSDRFSAERPKGSFSTLEIQRTEQGDSAMYLCASSLSRNTEAFFGQGTRLTVV.